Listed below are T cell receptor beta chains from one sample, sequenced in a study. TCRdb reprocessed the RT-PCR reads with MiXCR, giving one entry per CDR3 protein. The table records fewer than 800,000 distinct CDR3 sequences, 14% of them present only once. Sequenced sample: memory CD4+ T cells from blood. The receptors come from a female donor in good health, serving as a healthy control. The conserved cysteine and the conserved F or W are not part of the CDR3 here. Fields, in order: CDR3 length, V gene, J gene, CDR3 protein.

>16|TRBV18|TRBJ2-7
ASSPQKPGGRPSYEQY
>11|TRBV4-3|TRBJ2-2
ASSMRGTGELF
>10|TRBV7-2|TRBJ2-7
ASSHPEGEQY
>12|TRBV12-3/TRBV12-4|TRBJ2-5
ASSLRARGETQY
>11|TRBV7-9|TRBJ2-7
ASSLLGANEQY
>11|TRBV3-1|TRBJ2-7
ASSQTALNEQY
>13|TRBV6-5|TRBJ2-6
ASSLGPSGANVLT
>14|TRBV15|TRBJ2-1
ATSSILGERPNEQF
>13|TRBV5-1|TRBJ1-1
ASSLAPGTGTEAF
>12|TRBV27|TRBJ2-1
ASIRDLTYNEQF
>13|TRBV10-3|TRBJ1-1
AISGRATSYTEAF
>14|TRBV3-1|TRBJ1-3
ASSQDGTGSGNTIY
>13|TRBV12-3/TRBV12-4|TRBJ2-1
ASSLGGRENNEQF
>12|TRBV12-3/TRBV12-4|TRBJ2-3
ASSLGGLGGEQY
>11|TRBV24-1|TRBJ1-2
ATSASRNYGYT
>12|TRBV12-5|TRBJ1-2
ASGLVPGHYGYT
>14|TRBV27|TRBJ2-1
ASSLLGARGQNEQF
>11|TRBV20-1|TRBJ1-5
SAADRGGQPQH
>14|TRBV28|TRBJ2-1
ASSTFTAGGFYEQF
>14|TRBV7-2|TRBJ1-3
ASSPRQASAGNTIY
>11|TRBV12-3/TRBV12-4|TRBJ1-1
ASSFRASWEAF
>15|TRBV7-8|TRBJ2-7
ASSTSKREGLSYEQY
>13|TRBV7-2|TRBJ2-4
ASSFAGVAKNIQY
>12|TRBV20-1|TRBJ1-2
SEPDQQGAGGYT
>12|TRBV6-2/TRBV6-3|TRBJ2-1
ASRGTGGPNEQF
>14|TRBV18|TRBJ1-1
ASSPPALGQNTEAF
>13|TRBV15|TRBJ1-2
ATSRDPRTHHGYT
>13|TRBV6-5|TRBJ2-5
ASSYSRSREETQY
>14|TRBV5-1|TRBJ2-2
ASRRIQGANTGELF
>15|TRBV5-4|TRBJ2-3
ASSLGFGAGDQDTQY
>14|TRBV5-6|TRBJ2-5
ASSLVPGQGGETQY
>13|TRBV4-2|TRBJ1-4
ASSQDPTGGEKLF
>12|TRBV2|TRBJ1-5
ASSEWQGNQPQH
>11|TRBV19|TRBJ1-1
ASSPTAGTEAF
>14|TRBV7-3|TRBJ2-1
ASSLTTTGSYNEQF
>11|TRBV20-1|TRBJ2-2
SVMDSNTGELF
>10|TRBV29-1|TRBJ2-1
SARTDNNEQF